Detailed here is one TCR beta chain. As yet, its antigen is unknown. This specimen comes from a study of shared clonotypes between healthy human individuals. The assay was immunoSEQ multiplex PCR, and TCRdb's table has in-frame clones only and misses some. Among roughly 1,600,000 clones listed, approximately 98.5% were seen once. The donors, all of them Caucasian adults, lived in Nashville, Tennessee. Study conclusions and caveats: In this cohort, only blood was sampled, and tissue repertoires likely differ.

The germline CDR1 and CDR2 sequences are DFQATT and SNEGSKA (reference sequence). V lost 0 bases and J lost 7, with 6 bases in between. This CDR3 contains 11 residues. The sample taken for sequencing was naive CD4+ T cells sorted from blood. Subset meaning: CD45RA+ positively selected. The genes are TRBV20-1 and TRBJ1-1, with no clear D. The receptor's source is a man aged 25-40 years in good health. CDR3 sequence reads: CSAREKLEAFF. The CDR3 nucleotides are TGCAGTGCTAGAGAAAAGCTTGAAGCTTTCTTT.